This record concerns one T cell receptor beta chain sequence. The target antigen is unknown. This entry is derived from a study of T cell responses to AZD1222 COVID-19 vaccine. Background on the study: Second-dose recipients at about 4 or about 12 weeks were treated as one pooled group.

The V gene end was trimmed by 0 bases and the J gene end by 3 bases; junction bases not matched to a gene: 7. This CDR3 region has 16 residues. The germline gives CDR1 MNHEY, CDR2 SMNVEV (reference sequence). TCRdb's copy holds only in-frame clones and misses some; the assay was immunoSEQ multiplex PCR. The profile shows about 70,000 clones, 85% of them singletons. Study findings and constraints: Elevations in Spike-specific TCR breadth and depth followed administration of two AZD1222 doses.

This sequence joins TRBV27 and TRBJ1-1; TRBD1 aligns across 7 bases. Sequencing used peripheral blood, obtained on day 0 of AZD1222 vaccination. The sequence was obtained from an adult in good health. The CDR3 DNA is TGTGCCAGCAGTTTATCGTTGGGACAGAGGTACACTGAAGCTTTCTTT. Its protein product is CASSLSLGQRYTEAFF.